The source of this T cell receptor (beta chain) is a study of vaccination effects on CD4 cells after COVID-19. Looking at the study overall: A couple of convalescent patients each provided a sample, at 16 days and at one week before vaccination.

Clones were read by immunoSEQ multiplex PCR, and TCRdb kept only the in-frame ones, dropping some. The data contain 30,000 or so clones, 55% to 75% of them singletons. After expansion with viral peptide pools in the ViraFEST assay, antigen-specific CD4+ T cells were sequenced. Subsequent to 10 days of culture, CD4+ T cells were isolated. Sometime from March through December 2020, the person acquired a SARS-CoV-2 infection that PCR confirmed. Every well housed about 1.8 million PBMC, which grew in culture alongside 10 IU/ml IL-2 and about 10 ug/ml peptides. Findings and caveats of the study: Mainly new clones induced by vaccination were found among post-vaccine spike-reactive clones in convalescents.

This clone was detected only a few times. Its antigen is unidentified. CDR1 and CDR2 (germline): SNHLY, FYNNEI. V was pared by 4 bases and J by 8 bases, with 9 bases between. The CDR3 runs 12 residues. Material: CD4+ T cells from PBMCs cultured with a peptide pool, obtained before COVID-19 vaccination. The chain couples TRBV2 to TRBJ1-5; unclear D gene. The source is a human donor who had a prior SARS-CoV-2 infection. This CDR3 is CASSGGAEPQHF. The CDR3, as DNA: TGTGCCAGCAGTGGCGGTGCGGAGCCCCAGCATTTT.